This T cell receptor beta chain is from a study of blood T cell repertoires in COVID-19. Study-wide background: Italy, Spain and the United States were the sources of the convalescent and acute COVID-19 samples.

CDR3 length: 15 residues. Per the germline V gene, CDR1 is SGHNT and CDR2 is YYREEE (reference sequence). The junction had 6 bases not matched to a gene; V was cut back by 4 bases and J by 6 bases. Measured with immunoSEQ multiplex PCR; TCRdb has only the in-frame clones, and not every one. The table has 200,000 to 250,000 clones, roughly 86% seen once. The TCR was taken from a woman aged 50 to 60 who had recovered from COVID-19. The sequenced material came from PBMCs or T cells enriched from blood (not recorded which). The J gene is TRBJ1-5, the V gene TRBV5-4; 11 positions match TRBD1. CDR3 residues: CASSADRGPTQPQHF. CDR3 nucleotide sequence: TGTGCCAGCAGCGCGGACAGGGGGCCTACTCAGCCCCAGCATTTT.